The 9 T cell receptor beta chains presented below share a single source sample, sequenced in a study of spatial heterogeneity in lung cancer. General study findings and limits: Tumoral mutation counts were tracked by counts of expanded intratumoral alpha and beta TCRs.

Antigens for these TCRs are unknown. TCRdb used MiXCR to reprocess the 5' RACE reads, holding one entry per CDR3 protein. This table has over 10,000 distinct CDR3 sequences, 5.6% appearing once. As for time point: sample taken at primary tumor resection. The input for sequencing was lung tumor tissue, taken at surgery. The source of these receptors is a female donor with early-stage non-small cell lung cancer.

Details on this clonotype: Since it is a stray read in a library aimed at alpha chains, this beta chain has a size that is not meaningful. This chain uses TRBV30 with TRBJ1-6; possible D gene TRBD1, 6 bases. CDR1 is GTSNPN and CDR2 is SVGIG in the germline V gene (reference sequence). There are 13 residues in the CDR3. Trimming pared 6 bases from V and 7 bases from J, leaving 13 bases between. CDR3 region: CACWAQGNSPLHF. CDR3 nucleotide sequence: TGTGCCTGCTGGGCGCAGGGGAATTCACCCCTCCACTTT.

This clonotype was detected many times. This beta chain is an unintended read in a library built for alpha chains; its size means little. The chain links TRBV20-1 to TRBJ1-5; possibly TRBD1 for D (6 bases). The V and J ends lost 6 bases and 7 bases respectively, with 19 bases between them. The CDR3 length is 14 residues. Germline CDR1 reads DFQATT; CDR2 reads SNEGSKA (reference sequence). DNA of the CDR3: TGCAGTGCCCTTGCTGGGGGCGCGGGGCAGCCCCAGCATTTT. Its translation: CSALAGGAGQPQHF.

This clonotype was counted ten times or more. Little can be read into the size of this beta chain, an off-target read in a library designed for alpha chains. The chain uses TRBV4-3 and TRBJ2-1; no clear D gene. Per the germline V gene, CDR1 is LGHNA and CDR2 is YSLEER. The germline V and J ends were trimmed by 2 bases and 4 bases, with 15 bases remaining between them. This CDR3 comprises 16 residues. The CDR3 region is CASSQQTGFRYNEQFF. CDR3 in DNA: TGCGCCAGCAGCCAACAAACCGGGTTTAGATACAATGAGCAGTTCTTC.

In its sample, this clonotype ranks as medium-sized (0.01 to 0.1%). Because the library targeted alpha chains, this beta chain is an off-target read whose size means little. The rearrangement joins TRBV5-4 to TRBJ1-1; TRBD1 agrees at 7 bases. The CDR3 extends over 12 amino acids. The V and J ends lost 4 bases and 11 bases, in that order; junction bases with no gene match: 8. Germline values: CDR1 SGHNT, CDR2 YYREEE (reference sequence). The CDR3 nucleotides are TGTGCCAGCAGCCCCGAGGGGGCATCGGCTTTCTTT. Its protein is CASSPEGASAFF.

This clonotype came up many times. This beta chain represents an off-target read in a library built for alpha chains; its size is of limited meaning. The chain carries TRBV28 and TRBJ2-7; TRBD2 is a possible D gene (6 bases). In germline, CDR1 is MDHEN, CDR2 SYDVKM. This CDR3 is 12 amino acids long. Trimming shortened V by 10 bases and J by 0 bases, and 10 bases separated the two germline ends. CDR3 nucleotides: TGTGCCATCGGGACTTTCTCCTACGAGCAGTACTTC. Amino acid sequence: CAIGTFSYEQYF.

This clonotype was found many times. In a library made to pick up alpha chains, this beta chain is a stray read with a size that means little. CDR3 in amino acids: CSVAWVMNTEAFF. The CDR3 region has the DNA TGCAGCGTTGCATGGGTCATGAACACTGAAGCTTTCTTT. The rearrangement joins TRBV29-1 to TRBJ1-1; D unclear. The germline V and J ends were trimmed by 4 bases and 0 bases, with 9 bases remaining between them. Germline values: CDR1 SQVTM, CDR2 ANQGSEA. CDR3 length: 13 residues.

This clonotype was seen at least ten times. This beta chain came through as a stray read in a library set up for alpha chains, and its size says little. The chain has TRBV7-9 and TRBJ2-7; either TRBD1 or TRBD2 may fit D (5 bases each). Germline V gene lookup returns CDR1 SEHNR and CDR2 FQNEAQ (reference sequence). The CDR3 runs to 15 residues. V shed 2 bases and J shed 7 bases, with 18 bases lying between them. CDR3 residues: CASSLWQGRSGEQYF. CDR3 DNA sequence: TGTGCCAGCAGCTTATGGCAGGGACGATCTGGGGAGCAGTACTTC.

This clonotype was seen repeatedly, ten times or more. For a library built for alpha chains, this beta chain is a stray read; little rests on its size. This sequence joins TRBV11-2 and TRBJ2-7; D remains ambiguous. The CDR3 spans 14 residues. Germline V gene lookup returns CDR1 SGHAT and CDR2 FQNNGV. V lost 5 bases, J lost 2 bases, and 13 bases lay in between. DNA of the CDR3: TGTGCCAGCAGCCCCCGTTTGGGGACCTACGAGCAGTACTTC. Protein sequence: CASSPRLGTYEQYF.

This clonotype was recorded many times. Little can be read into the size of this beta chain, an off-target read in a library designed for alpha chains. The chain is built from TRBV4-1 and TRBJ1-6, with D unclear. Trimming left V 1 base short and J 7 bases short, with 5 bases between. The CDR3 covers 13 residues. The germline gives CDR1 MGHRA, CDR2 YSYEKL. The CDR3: CASSQVVNSPLHF. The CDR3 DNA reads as TGCGCCAGCAGCCAAGTAGTGAATTCACCCCTCCACTTT.